The present entry profiles one T cell receptor beta chain with its context. No antigen is known for it. The sample is drawn from a study of STAT3 mutations in large granular lymphocyte leukemia. Overall study findings and caveats: Clonal expansion was inferred from other time points because no sample existed at each clone's first appearance. Every T-LGLL patient had at least one immunodominant TCRbeta clonotype.

TCRdb keeps only in-frame clones here, not all; method: immunoSEQ multiplex PCR. The sample shows 35,000 to 50,000 clones, around 80% of them seen only once. The sample consisted of PBMCs. This TCR came from a human donor with T large granular lymphocyte leukemia. Some clones in this sample may be carry-over from other donors' samples.

The CDR3 sequence: CASSYYRDSPLHF. The CDR3 bases are TGTGCCAGCAGTTACTACAGGGACTCACCCCTCCACTTT. The chain combines TRBV6-7 with TRBJ1-6; D may be TRBD1 (6 bases). TRBV6-7 belongs to the ORF category, with a function that is uncertain. This CDR3 contains 13 residues. V was shortened by 1 base and J by 10 bases, with 8 bases between the two germline ends.